The sequence of this T cell receptor (beta chain) was determined in a study of T-cell reconstitution after alpha-beta-depleted transplantation in children. This clonotype was counted many times. The TCRbeta library incorporated unique molecular identifiers. TCRdb re-called the PCR reads through MiXCR, storing one row per CDR3 protein. Here the sample spans some 190,000 distinct CDR3 sequences, around 10% being singletons. V was trimmed by 2 bases and J by 8 bases, leaving 19 bases between them. The CDR3 runs 15 residues. In germline, CDR1 is SQVTM, CDR2 ANQGSEA. This rearrangement joins TRBV29-1 to TRBJ2-1, with D maybe TRBD2 (5 bases). This TCR was recovered from a boy between 2 and 15 years old with acute myeloid leukemia, due to receive a stem cell transplant. Sequenced material: PBMCs, taken before TCRalphabeta/CD19-depleted stem cell transplant. CDR3 in DNA: TGCAGCGTTGAATGGAGGAACGGAAGGTACGATGAGCAGTTCTTC. Protein: CSVEWRNGRYDEQFF.